The clone carrying this T cell receptor (beta chain) was seen more than once but under ten times. What it binds is unknown. The Oncomine TCR Beta short-read assay generated sequence data from the DNA of cultured CD4+ T cells. TCRdb reanalysed the PCR reads using MiXCR and keeps one entry per CDR3 protein. The table records roughly 13,000 distinct CDR3 sequences, about 24% of them present only once. This sample was taken from a study of vaccination and CD4 T cells after COVID-19. Overall study context: Each of the control cultures got a CEFX pool, an HIV-1 Nef pool, or no peptide.

The treatment is: roughly 11-day PBMC culture with coronavirus spike peptide pools or control peptides (ViraFEST assay). This clonotype was sampled from a human donor who had recovered from COVID-19. The source material was CD4+ T cells from blood, cultured in vitro, sampled after SARS-CoV-2 vaccination.

CDR3 protein: CASSLRTTTGDEQFF. Written as DNA, the CDR3 is TGTGCCAGCAGCTTGAGGACGACGACCGGCGATGAGCAGTTCTTC. The V call is TRBV7-2, the J call TRBJ2-1, with D unclear. The germline CDR1 and CDR2 sequences are SGHTA and FQGNSA. The V end was cut by 3 bases, the J end by 8 bases, with 17 bases between. This CDR3 has 15 residues. Complete variable domain (other parts from reference TRBV7-2 and TRBJ2-1): GAGVSQSPSNKVTEKGKDVELRCDPISGHTALYWYRQSLGQGLEFLIYFQGNSAPDKSGLPSDRFSAERTGGSVSTLTIQRTQQEDSAVYLCASSLRTTTGDEQFFGPGTRLTVL.